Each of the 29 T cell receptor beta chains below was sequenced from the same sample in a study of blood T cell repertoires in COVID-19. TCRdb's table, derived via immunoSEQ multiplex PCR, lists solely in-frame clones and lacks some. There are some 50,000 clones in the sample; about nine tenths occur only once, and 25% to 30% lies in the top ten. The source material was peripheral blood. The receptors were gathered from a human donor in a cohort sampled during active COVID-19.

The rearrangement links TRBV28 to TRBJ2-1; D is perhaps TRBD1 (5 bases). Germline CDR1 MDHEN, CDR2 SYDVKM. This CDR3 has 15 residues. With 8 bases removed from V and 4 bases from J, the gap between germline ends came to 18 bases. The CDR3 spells CASPPNLQVYNEQFF. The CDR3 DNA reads TGTGCCAGCCCCCCCAACTTACAGGTATACAATGAGCAGTTCTTC.

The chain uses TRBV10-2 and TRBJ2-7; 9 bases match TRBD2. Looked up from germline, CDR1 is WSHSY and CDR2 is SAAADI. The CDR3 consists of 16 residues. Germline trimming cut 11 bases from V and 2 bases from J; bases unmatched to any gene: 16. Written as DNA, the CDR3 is TGCGCCGCACGGCGGGAGGGCCTTGGGCCGCCCTACGAGCAGTACTTC. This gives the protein CAARREGLGPPYEQYF.

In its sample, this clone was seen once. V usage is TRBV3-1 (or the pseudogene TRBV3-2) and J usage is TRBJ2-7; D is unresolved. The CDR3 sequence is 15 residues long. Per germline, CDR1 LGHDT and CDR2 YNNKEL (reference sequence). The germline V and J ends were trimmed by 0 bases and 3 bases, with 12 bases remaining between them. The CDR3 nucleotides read TGTGCCAGCAGCCAAGATCAGGAACCCTTCTACGAGCAGTACTTC. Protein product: CASSQDQEPFYEQYF.

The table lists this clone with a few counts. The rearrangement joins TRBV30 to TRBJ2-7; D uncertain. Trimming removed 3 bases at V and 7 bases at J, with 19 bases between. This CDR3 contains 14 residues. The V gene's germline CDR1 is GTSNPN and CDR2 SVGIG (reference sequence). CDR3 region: CAWSYSRTIQEQYF. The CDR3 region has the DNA TGTGCCTGGAGCTACAGTAGAACCATCCAGGAGCAGTACTTC.

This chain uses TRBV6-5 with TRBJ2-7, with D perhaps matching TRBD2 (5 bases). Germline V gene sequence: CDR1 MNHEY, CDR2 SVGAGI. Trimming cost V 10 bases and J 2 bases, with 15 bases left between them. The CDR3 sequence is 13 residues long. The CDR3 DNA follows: TGTGCCACCTACTTGGGAGCGGCCTACGAGCAGTACTTC. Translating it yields CATYLGAAYEQYF.

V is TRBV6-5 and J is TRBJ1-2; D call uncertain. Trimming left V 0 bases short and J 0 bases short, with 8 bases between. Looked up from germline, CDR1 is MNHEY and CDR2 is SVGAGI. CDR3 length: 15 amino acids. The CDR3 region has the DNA TGTGCCAGCAGTTACTCGAATTTAGCTAACTATGGCTACACCTTC. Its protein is CASSYSNLANYGYTF.

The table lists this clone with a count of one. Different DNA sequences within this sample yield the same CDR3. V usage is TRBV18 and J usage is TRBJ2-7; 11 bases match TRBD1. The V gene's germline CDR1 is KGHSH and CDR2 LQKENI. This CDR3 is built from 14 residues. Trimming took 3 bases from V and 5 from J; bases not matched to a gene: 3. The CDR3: CASSPGTGGDEQYF. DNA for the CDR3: TGTGCCAGCTCACCCGGGACAGGGGGGGACGAGCAGTACTTC.

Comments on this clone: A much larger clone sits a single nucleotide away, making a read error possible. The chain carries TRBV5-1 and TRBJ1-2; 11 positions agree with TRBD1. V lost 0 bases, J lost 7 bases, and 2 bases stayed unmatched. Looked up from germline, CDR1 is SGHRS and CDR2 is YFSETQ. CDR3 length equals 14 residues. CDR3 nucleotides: TGCGCCAGCAGCTTGGCCGGACAGGGGGCTGGCTACACCTTC. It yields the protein CASSLAGQGAGYTF. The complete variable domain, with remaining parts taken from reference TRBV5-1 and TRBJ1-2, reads KAGVTQTPRYLIKTRGQQVTLSCSPISGHRSVSWYQQTPGQGLQFLFEYFSETQRNKGNFPGRFSGRQFSNSRSEMNVSTLELGDSALYLCASSLAGQGAGYTFGSGTRLTVV.

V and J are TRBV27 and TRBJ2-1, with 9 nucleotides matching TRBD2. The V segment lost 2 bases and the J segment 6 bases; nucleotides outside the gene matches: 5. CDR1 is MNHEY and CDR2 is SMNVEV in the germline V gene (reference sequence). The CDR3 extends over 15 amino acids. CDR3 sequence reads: CASSLILAGTNEQFF. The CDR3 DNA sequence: TGTGCCAGCAGTTTAATCCTAGCGGGAACCAATGAGCAGTTCTTC.

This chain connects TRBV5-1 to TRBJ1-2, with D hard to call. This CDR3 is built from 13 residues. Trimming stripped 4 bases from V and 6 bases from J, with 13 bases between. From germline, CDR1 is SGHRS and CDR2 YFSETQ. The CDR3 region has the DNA TGCGCCAGCAGCCGTTTTGAGGTCGATGGCTACACCTTC. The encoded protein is CASSRFEVDGYTF.

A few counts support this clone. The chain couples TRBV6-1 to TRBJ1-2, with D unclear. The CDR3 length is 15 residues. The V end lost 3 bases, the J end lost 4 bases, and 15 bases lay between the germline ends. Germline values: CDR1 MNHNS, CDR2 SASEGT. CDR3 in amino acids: CASSDAGGSVYGYTF. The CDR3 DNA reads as TGTGCCAGCAGTGACGCGGGAGGGAGTGTCTATGGCTACACCTTC.

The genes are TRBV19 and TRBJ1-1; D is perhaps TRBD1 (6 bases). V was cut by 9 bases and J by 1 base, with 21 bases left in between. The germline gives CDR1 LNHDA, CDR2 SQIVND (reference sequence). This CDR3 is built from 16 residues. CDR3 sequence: CASRTPGQNANTEAFF. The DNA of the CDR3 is TGTGCCAGCCGAACACCGGGACAAAACGCGAACACTGAAGCTTTCTTT.

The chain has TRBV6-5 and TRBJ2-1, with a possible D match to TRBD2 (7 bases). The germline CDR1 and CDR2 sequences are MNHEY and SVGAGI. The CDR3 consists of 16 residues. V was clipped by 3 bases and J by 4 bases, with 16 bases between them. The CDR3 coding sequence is TGTGCCAGCAGTTATCAAGGGCGGGGGCTTTACAATGAGCAGTTCTTC. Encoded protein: CASSYQGRGLYNEQFF.

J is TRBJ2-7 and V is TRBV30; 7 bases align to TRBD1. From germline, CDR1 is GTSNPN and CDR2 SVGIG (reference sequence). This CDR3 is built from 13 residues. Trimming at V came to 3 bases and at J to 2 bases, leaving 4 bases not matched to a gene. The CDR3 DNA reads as TGTGCCTGGAGCCGACAGGGACCCTACGAGCAGTACTTC. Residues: CAWSRQGPYEQYF.

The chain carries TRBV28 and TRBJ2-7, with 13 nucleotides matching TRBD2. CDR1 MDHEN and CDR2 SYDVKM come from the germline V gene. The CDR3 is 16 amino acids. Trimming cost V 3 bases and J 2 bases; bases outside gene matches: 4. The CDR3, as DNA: TGTGCCAGCAGTTTCCAAGGACTAGCGGGGGCCTACGAGCAGTACTTC. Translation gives CASSFQGLAGAYEQYF.

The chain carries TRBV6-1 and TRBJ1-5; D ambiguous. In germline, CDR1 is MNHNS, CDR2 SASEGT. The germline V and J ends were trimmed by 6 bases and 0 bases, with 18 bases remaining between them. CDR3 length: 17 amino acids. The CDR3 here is CASREYHRSISNQPQHF. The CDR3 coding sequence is TGTGCCAGCAGGGAATATCACAGATCCATTAGCAATCAGCCCCAGCATTTT.

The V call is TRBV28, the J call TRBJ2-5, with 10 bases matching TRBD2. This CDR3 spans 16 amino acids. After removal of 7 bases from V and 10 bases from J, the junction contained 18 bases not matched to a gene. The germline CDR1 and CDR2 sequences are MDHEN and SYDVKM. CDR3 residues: CASISYSGRAQTDQYF. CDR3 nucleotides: TGTGCCAGCATATCTTACAGCGGGAGGGCTCAAACAGACCAGTACTTC.

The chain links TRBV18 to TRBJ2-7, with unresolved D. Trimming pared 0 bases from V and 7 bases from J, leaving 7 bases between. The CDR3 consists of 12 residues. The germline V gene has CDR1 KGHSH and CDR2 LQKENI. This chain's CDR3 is CASSPPSLEQYF. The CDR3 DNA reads TGTGCCAGCTCACCACCCTCCTTGGAGCAGTACTTC. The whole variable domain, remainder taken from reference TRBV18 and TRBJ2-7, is NAGVMQNPRHLVRRRGQEARLRCSPMKGHSHVYWYRQLPEEGLKFMVYLQKENIIDESGMPKERFSAEFPKEGPSILRIQQVVRGDSAAYFCASSPPSLEQYFGPGTRLTVT.

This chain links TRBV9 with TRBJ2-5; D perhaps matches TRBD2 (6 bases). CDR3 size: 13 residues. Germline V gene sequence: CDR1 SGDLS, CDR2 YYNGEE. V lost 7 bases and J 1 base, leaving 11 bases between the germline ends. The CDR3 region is CASSRGFQETQYF. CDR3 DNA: TGTGCCAGCTCGCGGGGTTTCCAAGAGACCCAGTACTTC.

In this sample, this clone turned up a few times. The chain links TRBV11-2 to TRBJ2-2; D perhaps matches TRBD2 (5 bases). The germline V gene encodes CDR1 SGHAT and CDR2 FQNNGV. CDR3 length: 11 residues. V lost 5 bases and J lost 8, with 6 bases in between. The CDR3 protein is CASSRGGELFF. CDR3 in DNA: TGTGCCAGCAGCCGGGGAGGGGAGCTGTTTTTT.

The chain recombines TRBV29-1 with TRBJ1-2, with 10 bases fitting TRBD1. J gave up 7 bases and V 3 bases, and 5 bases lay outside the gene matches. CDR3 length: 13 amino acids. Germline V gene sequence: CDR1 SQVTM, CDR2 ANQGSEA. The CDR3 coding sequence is TGCAGCGTTGACGGACAGGGGGTAGGTGGCTACACCTTC. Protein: CSVDGQGVGGYTF.

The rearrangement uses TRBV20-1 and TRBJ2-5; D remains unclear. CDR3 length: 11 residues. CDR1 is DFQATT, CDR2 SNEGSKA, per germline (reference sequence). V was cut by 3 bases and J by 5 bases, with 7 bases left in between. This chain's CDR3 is CSASVRETQYF. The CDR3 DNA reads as TGCAGTGCTAGTGTTCGTGAGACCCAGTACTTC.

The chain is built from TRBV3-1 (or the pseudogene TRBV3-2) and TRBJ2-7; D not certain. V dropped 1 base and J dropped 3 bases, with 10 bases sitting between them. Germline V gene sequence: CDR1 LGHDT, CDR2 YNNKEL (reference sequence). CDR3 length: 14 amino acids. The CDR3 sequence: CASSQGPSRYEQYF. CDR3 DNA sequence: TGTGCCAGCAGCCAAGGCCCAAGCCGCTACGAGCAGTACTTC.

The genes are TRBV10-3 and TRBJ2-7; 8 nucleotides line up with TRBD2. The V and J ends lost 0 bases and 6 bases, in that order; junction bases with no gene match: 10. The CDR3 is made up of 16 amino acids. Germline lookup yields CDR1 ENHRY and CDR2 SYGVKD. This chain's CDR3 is CAISESHTTGRAEQYF. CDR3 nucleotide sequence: TGTGCCATCAGTGAGTCCCACACTACCGGGAGGGCCGAGCAGTACTTC.

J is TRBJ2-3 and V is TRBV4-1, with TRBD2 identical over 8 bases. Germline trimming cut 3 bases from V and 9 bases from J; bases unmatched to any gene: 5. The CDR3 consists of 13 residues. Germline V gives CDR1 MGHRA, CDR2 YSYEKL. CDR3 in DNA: TGCGCCAGCAGCCATGAGCGGGAGCGAACGCAGTATTTT. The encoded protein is CASSHERERTQYF.

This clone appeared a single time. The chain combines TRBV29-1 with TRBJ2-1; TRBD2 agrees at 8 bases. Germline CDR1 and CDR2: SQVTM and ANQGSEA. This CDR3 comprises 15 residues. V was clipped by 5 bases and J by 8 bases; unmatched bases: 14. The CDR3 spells CSVITGTSSTHEQFF. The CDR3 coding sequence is TGCAGCGTTATTACCGGGACTAGTTCGACGCATGAGCAGTTCTTC.

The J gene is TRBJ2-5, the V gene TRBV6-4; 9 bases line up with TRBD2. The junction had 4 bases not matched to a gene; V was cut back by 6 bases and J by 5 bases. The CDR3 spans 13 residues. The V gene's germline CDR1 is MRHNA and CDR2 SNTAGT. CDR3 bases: TGTGCCAGCAGGCGGGGGGGCAAGGAGACCCAGTACTTC. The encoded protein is CASRRGGKETQYF.

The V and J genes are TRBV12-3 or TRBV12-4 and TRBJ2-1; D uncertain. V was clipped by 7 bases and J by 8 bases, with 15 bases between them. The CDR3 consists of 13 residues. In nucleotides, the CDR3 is TGTGCCAGCACTTCGACATTGGTCCATGAGCAGTTCTTC. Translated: CASTSTLVHEQFF.

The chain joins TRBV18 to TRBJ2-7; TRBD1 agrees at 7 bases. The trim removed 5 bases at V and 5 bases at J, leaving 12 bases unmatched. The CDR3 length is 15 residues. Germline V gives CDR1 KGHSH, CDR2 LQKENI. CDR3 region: CASSGVGGAIDEQYF. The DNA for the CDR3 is TGTGCCAGCTCAGGTGTAGGGGGCGCAATCGACGAGCAGTACTTC. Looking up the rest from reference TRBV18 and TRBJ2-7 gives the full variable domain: NAGVMQNPRHLVRRRGQEARLRCSPMKGHSHVYWYRQLPEEGLKFMVYLQKENIIDESGMPKERFSAEFPKEGPSILRIQQVVRGDSAAYFCASSGVGGAIDEQYFGPGTRLTVT.